These 2 T cell receptor beta chains were sequenced from one sample in a study of shared clonotypes between healthy human individuals. The protocol was immunoSEQ multiplex PCR, while the TCRdb copy is restricted to in-frame clones and leaves out a portion. The data hold around 940,000 clones, with 70% to 85% observed a single time. The sequenced sample was memory CD4+ T cells sorted from blood. Subset noted: CD45RA-negative fraction. Source of these receptors: a man aged 18-30 years in good health.

V and J are TRBV6-5 and TRBJ1-1, with TRBD1 identical over 9 bases. The V segment lost 6 bases and the J segment 7 bases; nucleotides outside the gene matches: 6. Per germline, CDR1 MNHEY and CDR2 SVGAGI. The CDR3 runs to 13 residues. The CDR3 is CASRPMGQGEAFF. CDR3 sequence (DNA): TGTGCCAGCAGACCAATGGGACAGGGTGAAGCTTTCTTT.

This chain connects TRBV14 to TRBJ1-1; D is undetermined. V was cut by 1 base and J by 4 bases, with 19 bases left in between. This CDR3 has 17 residues. Germline lookup yields CDR1 SGHDN and CDR2 FVKESK. For the CDR3, the DNA is TGTGCCAGCAGCCAAGCCGCCACTAGGTGGTTGAGCACTGAAGCTTTCTTT. Translating it yields CASSQAATRWLSTEAFF.